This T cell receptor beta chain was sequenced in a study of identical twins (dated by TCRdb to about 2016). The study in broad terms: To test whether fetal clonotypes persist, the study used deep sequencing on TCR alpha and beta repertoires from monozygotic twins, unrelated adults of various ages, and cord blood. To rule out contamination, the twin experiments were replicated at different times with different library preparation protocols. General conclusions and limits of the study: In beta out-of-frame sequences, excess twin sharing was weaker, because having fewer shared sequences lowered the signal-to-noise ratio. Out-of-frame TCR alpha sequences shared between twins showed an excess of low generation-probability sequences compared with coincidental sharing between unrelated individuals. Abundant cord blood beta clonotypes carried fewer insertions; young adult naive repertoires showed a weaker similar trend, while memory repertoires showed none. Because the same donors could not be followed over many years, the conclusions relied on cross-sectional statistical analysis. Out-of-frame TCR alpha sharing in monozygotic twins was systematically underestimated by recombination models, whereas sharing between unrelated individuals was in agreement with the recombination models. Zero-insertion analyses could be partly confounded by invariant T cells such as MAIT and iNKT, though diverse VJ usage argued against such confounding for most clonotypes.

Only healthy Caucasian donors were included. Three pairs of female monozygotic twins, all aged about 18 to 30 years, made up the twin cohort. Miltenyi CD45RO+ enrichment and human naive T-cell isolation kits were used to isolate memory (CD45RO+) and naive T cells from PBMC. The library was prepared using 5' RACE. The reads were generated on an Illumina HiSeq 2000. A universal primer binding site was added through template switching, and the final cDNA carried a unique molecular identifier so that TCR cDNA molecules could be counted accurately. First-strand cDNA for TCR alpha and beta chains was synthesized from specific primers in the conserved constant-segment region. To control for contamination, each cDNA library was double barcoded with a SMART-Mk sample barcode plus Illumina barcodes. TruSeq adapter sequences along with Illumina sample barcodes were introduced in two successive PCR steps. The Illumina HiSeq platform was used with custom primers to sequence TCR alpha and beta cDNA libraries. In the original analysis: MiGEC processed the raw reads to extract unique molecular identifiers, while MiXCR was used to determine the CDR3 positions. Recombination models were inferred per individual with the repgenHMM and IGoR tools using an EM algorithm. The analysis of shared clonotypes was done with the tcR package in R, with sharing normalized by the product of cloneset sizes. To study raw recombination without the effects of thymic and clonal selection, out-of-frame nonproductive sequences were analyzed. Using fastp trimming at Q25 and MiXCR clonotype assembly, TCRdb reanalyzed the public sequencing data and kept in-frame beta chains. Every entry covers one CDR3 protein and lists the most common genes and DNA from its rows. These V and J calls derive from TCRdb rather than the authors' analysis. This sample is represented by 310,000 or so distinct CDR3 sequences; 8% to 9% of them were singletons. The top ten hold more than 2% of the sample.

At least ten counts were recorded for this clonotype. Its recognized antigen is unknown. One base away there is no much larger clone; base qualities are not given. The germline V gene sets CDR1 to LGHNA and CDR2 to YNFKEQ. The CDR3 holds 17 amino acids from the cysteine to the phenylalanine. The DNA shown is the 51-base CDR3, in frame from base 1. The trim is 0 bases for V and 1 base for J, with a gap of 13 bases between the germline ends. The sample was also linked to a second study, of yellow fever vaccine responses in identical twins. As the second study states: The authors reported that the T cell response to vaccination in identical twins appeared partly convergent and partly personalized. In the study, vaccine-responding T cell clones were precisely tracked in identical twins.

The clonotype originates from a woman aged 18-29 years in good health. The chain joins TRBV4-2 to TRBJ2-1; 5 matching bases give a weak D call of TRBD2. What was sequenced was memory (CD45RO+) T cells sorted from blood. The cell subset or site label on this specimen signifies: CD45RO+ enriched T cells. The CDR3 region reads CASSQDGTRGSYNEQFF. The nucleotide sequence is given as TGTGCCAGCAGCCAAGATGGCACTAGAGGTTCCTACAATGAGCAGTTCTTC.